This TCR beta chain came from a study of blood T cell repertoires in COVID-19. Germline values: CDR1 MNHNS, CDR2 SASEGT. The CDR3 spans 14 residues. V lost 2 bases and J lost 0, with 7 bases in between. Assay used: immunoSEQ multiplex PCR; TCRdb lists only in-frame clones, some missing. The repertoire has about 160,000 clones, approximately 80% of them found once; the top ten carry 10% to 15%. The genes are TRBV6-1 and TRBJ1-1; TRBD1 might be the D (5 bases). This clonotype was sampled from a man in his 70s who had recovered from COVID-19. Sample: peripheral blood. CDR3 DNA: TGTGCCAGCAGTGAAAGACAGTTGAACACTGAAGCTTTCTTT. Translation gives CASSERQLNTEAFF.